A single sample is the source of the 28 T cell receptor beta chains below, sequenced in a study of immune characterization of retroperitoneal liposarcoma. TCRdb re-called the PCR reads through MiXCR, storing one row per CDR3 protein. The sample contains about 10,000 distinct CDR3 sequences, around 28% of which appear only once. Source material: tumor tissue. All receptors come from a male donor with retroperitoneal liposarcoma.

The chain is built from TRBV4-1 and TRBJ2-7; D might be TRBD2 (5 bases). The CDR3 consists of 15 residues. V was clipped by 1 base and J by 0 bases, with 10 bases between them. CDR1 MGHRA and CDR2 YSYEKL come from the germline V gene. CDR3 protein: CASSQGGGSSYEQYF. The DNA for the CDR3 is TGCGCCAGCAGCCAAGGTGGTGGGAGCTCCTACGAGCAGTACTTC.

This rearrangement joins TRBV12-3 or TRBV12-4 to TRBJ2-5; 14 nucleotides agree with TRBD2. Germline trimming cut 5 bases from V and 4 bases from J; bases unmatched to any gene: 6. This CDR3 comprises 16 residues. In DNA form, the CDR3 reads TGTGCCAGCAGTCCGCAGACTAGCGGGAGGGGAGAGACCCAGTACTTC. It translates to CASSPQTSGRGETQYF.

This chain connects TRBV12-3 or TRBV12-4 to TRBJ1-1; no reliable D call. The CDR3 has 13 amino acids. V was trimmed by 2 bases and J by 6 bases, leaving 10 bases between them. The CDR3 bases are TGTGCCAGCAGTTTATCAGACGGCGCTGAAGCTTTCTTT. This translates into CASSLSDGAEAFF.

This clonotype has a count of ten or more. This chain connects TRBV12-3 or TRBV12-4 to TRBJ2-1, with D perhaps matching TRBD2 (5 bases). The J call may be mistaken, given a closer DNA end match to TRBJ2-7. The CDR3 has 18 residues. The CDR3 coding sequence is TGTGCCAGCACCTTCCGGACCCGAGGGATTAGCTCCTACAATGAGCAGTACTTC. Amino acid sequence: CASTFRTRGISSYNEQYF.

This clonotype is termed large (0.1 to 1%). Germline and junction disagree at one end, which may indicate a read error. V and J are TRBV6-1 and TRBJ2-1, with a weak D call TRBD2 (5 bases). The CDR3 covers 12 residues. Germline CDR1 reads MNHNS; CDR2 reads SASEGT. This chain's CDR3 is CASGPAGELPYF. The CDR3 nucleotides are TGTGCCAGCGGCCCGGCTGGGGAGCTACCGTACTTC.

The gene calls are TRBV6-1 and TRBJ2-4; possibly TRBD2 for D (6 bases). The CDR3 loop spans 14 amino acids. Germline CDR1 and CDR2: MNHNS and SASEGT. Trimming shortened V by 6 bases and J by 13 bases, and 22 bases separated the two germline ends. The CDR3 region is CASREGPAYNEQYF. CDR3 coding DNA: TGTGCCAGCAGGGAGGGCCCCGCCTACAATGAGCAGTACTTC.

This clonotype appeared many times. The genes are TRBV6-1 and TRBJ1-2, with unresolved D. Germline assignment: CDR1 MNHNS and CDR2 SASEGT. The CDR3 spans 11 residues. V was cut by 6 bases and J by 8 bases, with 10 bases left in between. The chain's CDR3 is CASRIGNGYTF. CDR3 nucleotides: TGTGCCAGCAGGATAGGGAACGGCTACACCTTC.

This clonotype was observed many times. The V gene is TRBV27, the J gene TRBJ2-1, with 9 bases fitting TRBD2. V was clipped by 8 bases and J by 0 bases; unmatched bases: 2. CDR3 length equals 14 residues. The germline V gene encodes CDR1 MNHEY and CDR2 SMNVEV (reference sequence). The CDR3 DNA reads as TGTGCCAGCCGTAGCGGGAGCTCCTACAATGAGCAGTTCTTC. Translation gives CASRSGSSYNEQFF.

The chain combines TRBV6-1 with TRBJ2-4, with TRBD1 as a possible D gene (5 bases). The closer fit of TRBJ2-1 to the DNA end suggests the J call may be wrong. There are 16 residues in the CDR3. The germline V gene encodes CDR1 MNHNS and CDR2 SASEGT. CDR3 loop: CASSEAGAVAKNIQFF. CDR3 bases: TGTGCCAGCAGTGAAGCAGGGGCCGTAGCCAAAAACATTCAGTTCTTC.

This chain links TRBV6-1 with TRBJ1-1, with D perhaps matching TRBD1 (6 bases). Trimming removed 6 bases at V and 4 bases at J, with 21 bases between. CDR3 size: 16 residues. Germline lookup yields CDR1 MNHNS and CDR2 SASEGT. CDR3 region: CASRETKGGGVTEAFF. CDR3 DNA: TGTGCCAGCAGAGAAACAAAAGGAGGGGGAGTCACTGAAGCTTTCTTT.

This clonotype was recorded a few times. The chain has TRBV6-1 and TRBJ2-1; 7 nucleotides match TRBD2. This CDR3 has 13 amino acids. J was trimmed by 9 bases and V by 6 bases; bases with no gene match: 8. CDR1 and CDR2 from the germline V gene are MNHNS and SASEGT. This chain's CDR3 is CASRLAVWSEQFF. The CDR3, as DNA: TGTGCCAGCAGGCTAGCGGTGTGGAGTGAGCAGTTCTTC.

Note on this clonotype: One end of the junction varies from germline; a read error may be responsible. V and J are TRBV4-1 and TRBJ2-7, with 7 bases matching TRBD1. The CDR3 is 15 residues long. CDR1 and CDR2 (germline): MGHRA, YSYEKL. The CDR3 bases are TGTGCCAGCAGCCAACGCACGACAGGGTATAACGAGCAGTACTTC. Translation: CASSQRTTGYNEQYF.

The V and J genes are TRBV6-7 and TRBJ2-5; TRBD2 matches 9 bases. The DNA end lines up better with TRBJ2-7; the J call may be wrong. TRBV6-7 is designated an ORF whose function remains uncertain. The CDR3 is 17 amino acids. The CDR3: CASSYPGLARASYEQYF. DNA of the CDR3: TGTGCCAGCAGTTACCCCGGACTAGCGAGAGCGTCCTACGAGCAGTACTTC.

The sample holds a few counts of this clonotype. Here the CDR3 DNA reads TGTGCCAGCAGACTAGGGAACTATGGCTACACCTTC. Its translation: CASRLGNYGYTF. The chain combines TRBV6-1 with TRBJ1-2; D call uncertain. Germline CDR1 reads MNHNS; CDR2 reads SASEGT. This CDR3 is built from 12 residues. Trimming took 6 bases from V and 2 from J, leaving 7 bases between them.

This chain joins TRBV6-4 and TRBJ2-1; 9 bases align to TRBD2. The V and J ends lost 2 bases and 9 bases, in that order; junction bases with no gene match: 11. The CDR3 has 16 residues. Germline V lookup: CDR1 MRHNA, CDR2 SNTAGT. The CDR3 loop reads CASSDGLAGSASEQFF. In DNA form, the CDR3 reads TGTGCCAGCAGTGACGGGCTAGCGGGGAGTGCGTCTGAGCAGTTCTTC.

In its sample, this clonotype is medium-sized. The gene calls are TRBV6-1 and TRBJ2-3; TRBD2 matches 10 bases. Germline assignment: CDR1 MNHNS and CDR2 SASEGT. The CDR3 sequence is 15 residues long. Unmatched junction bases numbered 4, after V lost 5 bases and J lost 2 bases. Written as DNA, the CDR3 is TGTGCCAGCAGTTCAGGACTAGCGGCCACAGATACGCAGTATTTT. Its protein is CASSSGLAATDTQYF.

A few counts support this clonotype. V is TRBV6-1 and J is TRBJ1-4; D unclear. The CDR3 has 16 amino acids. The ends were cut back, 6 bases at V and 0 bases at J, with 14 bases in the middle. Per the germline V gene, CDR1 is MNHNS and CDR2 is SASEGT. CDR3 sequence: CASSRSWGATNEKLFF. The CDR3 region has the DNA TGTGCCAGCAGCCGCTCGTGGGGTGCAACTAATGAAAAACTGTTTTTT.

The chain recombines TRBV6-1 with TRBJ1-4; 10 nucleotides match TRBD1. Unmatched junction bases numbered 5, after V lost 3 bases and J lost 4 bases. The CDR3 runs to 16 residues. In germline, CDR1 is MNHNS, CDR2 SASEGT. Here the CDR3 DNA reads TGTGCCAGCAGTGAGGAGACAGGGGGCGGTAATGAAAAACTGTTTTTT. It yields the protein CASSEETGGGNEKLFF.

This clonotype was picked up many times. In nucleotides, the CDR3 is TGTGCCAGCAGGATGGACGGCACAGATACGCAGTATTTT. It yields the protein CASRMDGTDTQYF. This rearrangement joins TRBV6-1 to TRBJ2-3; D not certain. The V end was cut by 6 bases, the J end by 1 base, with 8 bases between. The CDR3 covers 13 residues. CDR1 is MNHNS and CDR2 is SASEGT in the germline V gene.

In this sample, this clonotype turned up a few times. J is TRBJ1-5 and V is TRBV7-6; D is undetermined. Trimming took off 4 bases at V and 0 bases at J, with 10 bases between the two ends. The germline V gene encodes CDR1 SGHVS and CDR2 FNYEAQ. The CDR3 length is 15 residues. This CDR3 reads CASSSGLYSNQPQHF. The CDR3 nucleotides are TGTGCCAGCAGCTCAGGATTATATAGCAATCAGCCCCAGCATTTT.

V usage is TRBV6-5 and J usage is TRBJ1-1; D might be TRBD1 (6 bases). This CDR3 spans 13 amino acids. V was pared by 8 bases and J by 4 bases, with 14 bases between. Germline assignment: CDR1 MNHEY and CDR2 SVGAGI. CDR3 residues: CASDAVTGTEAFF. The DNA for the CDR3 is TGTGCCAGCGACGCAGTGACAGGCACTGAAGCTTTCTTT.

The chain employs TRBV5-1 and TRBJ1-1; D possibly corresponds to TRBD1 (6 bases). This CDR3 has 16 amino acids. Germline-derived CDR1 and CDR2 are SGHRS and YFSETQ. Trimming cost V 0 bases and J 1 base, with 13 bases left between them. The CDR3 coding sequence is TGCGCCAGCAGCTTGGCCAGGGGCGCGTCGAACACTGAAGCTTTCTTT. This codes for CASSLARGASNTEAFF.

Judged by abundance, this clonotype is medium-sized. The rearrangement links TRBV7-2 to TRBJ2-2; 7 bases map to TRBD1. Germline CDR1 SGHTA, CDR2 FQGNSA. V was pared by 5 bases and J by 1 base, with 1 base of the junction left unmatched. There are 14 residues in the CDR3. CDR3 sequence (DNA): TGTGCCAGCAGCCGACAGGGGAACACCGGGGAGCTGTTTTTT. It translates to CASSRQGNTGELFF.

This clonotype was seen more than once but under ten times. The chain couples TRBV5-6 to TRBJ2-1, with D unclear. The J call could be wrong; TRBJ2-7 is a better fit for the DNA end. This CDR3 is 14 amino acids long. Germline V lookup: CDR1 SGHDT, CDR2 YYEEEE. The CDR3 loop is CASTDKGLPYEQYF. CDR3 DNA: TGTGCCAGCACCGACAAGGGTCTCCCCTACGAGCAGTACTTC.

Regarding this clonotype: This may come from a read error, since a much larger clone is one base off. The rearrangement joins TRBV12-3 or TRBV12-4 to TRBJ2-7; D not resolved. The last part of the DNA fits TRBJ2-5 better; the J call may be wrong. The CDR3 has 13 residues. The chain's CDR3 is CVSTSSSQETQYF. CDR3 DNA sequence: TGTGTCAGCACCTCCTCCTCTCAAGAGACCCAGTACTTC.

Of note for this clonotype: Since a much larger clone is just one base distant, this may be a read error. No conserved phenylalanine or tryptophan ends this CDR3, so it is likely a read error. This chain connects TRBV7-3 to TRBJ2-1; a possible D gene is TRBD1 (5 bases). This CDR3 spans 13 amino acids. CDR1 is SGHTA and CDR2 is FQGTGA in the germline V gene. Trimming removed 3 bases from V and 13 bases from J, with 16 bases in between. The CDR3 reads CASSFQGSETQFC. The CDR3, as DNA: TGTGCCAGCAGCTTTCAGGGAAGTGAGACCCAGTTCTGC.

This clonotype was observed once. The rearrangement links TRBV11-3 to TRBJ2-1, with TRBD2 matching over 11 bases. J lost 9 bases, V lost 2 bases, and 12 bases had no gene match. The CDR3 loop spans 17 amino acids. Germline CDR1 reads SGHNT; CDR2 reads YENEEA. CDR3 in amino acids: CASSLLSGGAKVSEQFF. CDR3 sequence (DNA): TGTGCCAGCAGCTTACTTAGCGGGGGGGCCAAAGTTAGTGAGCAGTTCTTC.

By sample share, this clonotype is medium-sized. The V and J genes are TRBV7-6 and TRBJ2-6, with D possibly matching TRBD1 (5 bases). This CDR3 has 16 amino acids. The V gene lost 0 bases and the J gene lost 8 bases, with 14 bases spanning the gap. Germline assignment: CDR1 SGHVS and CDR2 FNYEAQ. CDR3 DNA: TGTGCCAGCAGCTTAGCGGCAGGGCAGTTGACCAACGTCCTGACTTTC. This codes for CASSLAAGQLTNVLTF.